This T cell receptor beta chain was recorded in a study of regulatory T cells in long-lasting Graves disease (dated by TCRdb to the early 2020s). Regarding the research as a whole: Persistent Graves' disease was defined as antithyroid drug treatment for over 5 years with persistently positive TSH receptor autoantibodies. Persistent Graves' disease patients were compared with newly diagnosed Graves' disease patients by peripheral blood TCR sequencing and RNA sequencing. The study was conducted in China and was registered as a clinical trial. A total of about 35 samples underwent TCR sequencing, from 13 patients with persistent Graves' disease and some 20 patients with newly diagnosed Graves' disease. Antithyroid drugs had been taken for approximately 10 years on average by persistent Graves' disease patients in the clinical cohort. General study outcomes and caveats: Compared with newly diagnosed patients, persistent Graves' disease patients had lower TCR Shannon entropy and fewer highly expanded clones, which suggests clonal expansion. The study examined only peripheral blood because the primary lesion, thyroid tissue, could not be accessed. Sequencing and analysis were restricted to the TCR beta chain. Preferential use of TRBV28, TRBJ1-2 and TRBJ2-5 was observed in persistent disease, whereas TRBV20-1 and TRBJ2-1 were favored in newly diagnosed disease. The small sample size was acknowledged by the authors as a limitation that may reduce accuracy. Persistent patients shared more public clonotypes among themselves (approximately 2,500) than newly diagnosed patients did (about 1,000).

The sample holds a few counts of this clonotype. Its cognate antigen has yet to be identified. The sample holds no much larger clone one base away, and base qualities are not on file. The library was obtained by multiplex PCR. TCRdb records Illumina HiSeq 4000 as the sequencer. CDR3 regions were amplified by Arm-PCR with iRepertoire HTBI primers to construct TCR beta libraries. Before sequencing, the PCR products underwent gel purification. The authors processed their data as follows. Gene usage analysis of CDR3 amino acid clonotypes used the 60 to 80 TRBV and about 13 TRBJ segments found across samples. COPE and FqMerger were used to merge filtered high-quality paired reads into contigs. Contigs were aligned with BLAST to IMGT TRBV, TRBD and TRBJ reference genes, and CDR3 was defined per IMGT. Highly expanded clones were defined as clonotypes with a frequency above 0.1%. Shannon entropy was used to measure repertoire diversity, and the Gini coefficient was used to measure V-J evenness. Public clonotypes were defined as clonotypes shared by more than one individual. The raw public reads went through TCRdb reprocessing: fastp at Q25, MiXCR clone calling, in-frame beta chains kept. CDR3 protein sequences are deduplicated, and each keeps its most common genes and DNA. The V and J calls were not made by the authors but by TCRdb's processing. The sample includes over 650,000 distinct CDR3 sequences, with about 32% observed a single time. The ten most abundant clones make up under 55% of the sample.

Deletion took 7 bases off V and 0 bases off J, with a span of 12 bases between the germline ends. Taken from cysteine to phenylalanine, the CDR3 has 13 residues. The read is trimmed to its CDR3 DNA, 39 bases read in frame from base 1. CDR1 and CDR2, per the germline V gene, are SQVTM and ANQGSEA. The time point label on this specimen signifies: persistent/refractory GD, antithyroid drugs over 5 years with positive TRAb. For both TCR sequencing and RNA sequencing, RNA was extracted from PBMCs in TRIzol. Graves' disease was diagnosed according to American Thyroid Association guidelines. Recruitment of patients was carried out at an endocrinology department in Xi'an, China. Each patient gave about 9.1 milliliters of peripheral blood, collected in an EDTA anticoagulant tube. PBMCs were isolated by Ficoll Paque Plus density gradient separation without further T cell sorting. An Agilent 2100 Bioanalyzer and agarose gel were used to check RNA quality, and a NanoDrop 2000 was used to measure RNA concentration.

This sequence uses TRBV29-1 and TRBJ1-1, with the D gene not confidently named. The starting material was peripheral blood mononuclear cells (PBMCs), obtained when the disease was refractory, from a patient treated with antithyroid drugs. This clonotype was sampled from a female donor with Graves disease. The CDR3 in this case is CSAGPEVNTEAFF. DNA sequence: TGCAGCGCAGGACCGGAGGTGAACACTGAAGCTTTCTTT.